This paragraph reports one T cell receptor (beta chain). The entry originates in a study of blood T cell repertoires in COVID-19. Overall study: COVID-19 samples, acute and convalescent, were from the United States, Italy and Spain. Nucleic acid was either cDNA or gDNA, and it came from T cells, B-cell-depleted T cells, or PBMCs.

How the authors handled the data: The assay estimated nucleated cells by amplifying reference gene primers. TCRdb keeps only in-frame clones here, not all; method: immunoSEQ multiplex PCR. V and J calls and clone size are given by that table; D and trimming were obtained from the DNA. This sample has about 170,000 clones, with 83% found just once. The receptor's source is a woman older than 75 with acute or convalescent COVID-19. The specimen sequenced was peripheral blood.

DNA for the CDR3: TGTGCCAGTAGTATAGTCGCCCAGGGGGTCGTAGATGAGCAGTTCTTC. Its protein is CASSIVAQGVVDEQFF. The chain carries TRBV19 and TRBJ2-1, with 7 bases aligning to TRBD1. This CDR3 is built from 16 residues. V gave up 1 base and J gave up 8 bases; unmatched junction bases: 11. The germline V gene has CDR1 LNHDA and CDR2 SQIVND (reference sequence).